This entry describes one T cell receptor (beta chain). The antigen is not known. This sample was included in a study of shared clonotypes between healthy human individuals. In germline, CDR1 is MNHEY, CDR2 SMNVEV (reference sequence). CDR3 size: 12 residues. Trimming removed 3 bases at V and 9 bases at J, with 9 bases between. The repertoire was sequenced with immunoSEQ multiplex PCR; TCRdb's copy has only in-frame clones and lacks some. Of some 2.1 million clones listed, over 85% are singletons. Study results and limitations: Non-shared clonotypes showed lower generation probabilities than clonotypes common to all four donors.

Positive CCR7 selection of CD45RO-negative cells yielded the naive CD8 cells, and terminally differentiated effector memory CD45RA+ cells were excluded. This receptor was identified in a man aged 18-30 years in good health. The V gene is TRBV27, the J gene TRBJ2-1; D remains unclear. Input material: naive CD8+ T cells sorted from blood. The chain's CDR3 is CASSFIRGEQFF. The CDR3 DNA follows: TGTGCCAGCAGTTTCATTAGAGGTGAGCAGTTCTTC.